A single sample gave rise to the 32 T cell receptor beta chains below, sequenced in a study of blood T cell repertoires in COVID-19. TCRdb's copy holds only in-frame clones and misses some; the assay was immunoSEQ multiplex PCR. The data show 90,000 to 120,000 clones, 60% to 85% seen once. Material: peripheral blood. These receptors came from a man in his sixties or seventies with acute or convalescent COVID-19.

This chain connects TRBV7-8 to TRBJ2-1; 9 bases are shared with TRBD2. Trimming removed 5 bases from V and 8 bases from J; junction bases left unmatched: 10. The CDR3 totals 15 residues. Germline CDR1 and CDR2: SGHVS and FQNEAQ. Here the CDR3 reads CASSAGPTSGDEQFF. In nucleotides, the CDR3 is TGTGCCAGCAGCGCAGGGCCGACTAGCGGCGATGAGCAGTTCTTC.

The chain couples TRBV27 to TRBJ1-2; 9 bases agree with TRBD1. With V trimmed by 8 bases and J by 2 bases, 6 bases remained unmatched. The germline CDR1 and CDR2 sequences are MNHEY and SMNVEV (reference sequence). The CDR3 runs 14 residues. In nucleotides, the CDR3 is TGTGCCAGCGGTGTGGGACAGGGAAACTATGGCTACACCTTC. Protein sequence: CASGVGQGNYGYTF.

This chain joins TRBV2 and TRBJ2-5; D is possibly TRBD2 (6 bases). The V gene's germline CDR1 is SNHLY and CDR2 FYNNEI. The CDR3 has 14 amino acids. V dropped 7 bases and J dropped 5 bases, with 17 bases sitting between them. The CDR3 is CASTEGRGGETQYF. In DNA form, the CDR3 reads TGTGCCAGCACGGAAGGGCGGGGTGGGGAGACCCAGTACTTC.

The chain combines TRBV5-1 with TRBJ1-1, with a weak D call TRBD1 (5 bases). The CDR3 runs 14 residues. V lost 2 bases and J lost 5, with 13 bases in between. Germline CDR1 is SGHRS and CDR2 is YFSETQ. CDR3 amino acids: CASSLWGGETEAFF. CDR3 nucleotides: TGCGCCAGCAGCTTATGGGGGGGTGAGACTGAAGCTTTCTTT.

The table lists this clone with a few counts. The chain carries TRBV29-1 and TRBJ1-5; perhaps TRBD1 as D (5 bases). CDR1 is SQVTM and CDR2 is ANQGSEA in the germline V gene. The CDR3 has 13 residues. The V end was cut by 4 bases, the J end by 4 bases, with 11 bases between. Here the CDR3 DNA reads TGCAGCGTTGCTTTTGACAGAAATCAGCCCCAGCATTTT. It yields the protein CSVAFDRNQPQHF.

The chain uses TRBV11-2 and TRBJ2-1; possible D gene TRBD1, 5 bases. The CDR3 extends over 15 amino acids. The V end lost 3 bases, the J end lost 0 bases, and 9 bases lay between the germline ends. Per the germline V gene, CDR1 is SGHAT and CDR2 is FQNNGV. The CDR3 loop reads CASSFQGASYNEQFF. In nucleotides, the CDR3 is TGTGCCAGCAGCTTCCAAGGGGCCTCCTACAATGAGCAGTTCTTC.

V and J are TRBV7-9 and TRBJ1-3; weak D call: TRBD1 (5 bases). Germline CDR1 is SEHNR and CDR2 is FQNEAQ (reference sequence). Deletions cut 5 bases from V and 3 bases from J, with 20 bases between. There are 17 residues in the CDR3. CDR3 in DNA: TGTGCCAGCAGCCCCCGAGGCGATTGGCAGGGTGGAAACACCATATATTTT. It yields the protein CASSPRGDWQGGNTIYF.

This clone showed up just once. This sequence joins TRBV9 and TRBJ2-3, with a possible D match to TRBD1 (6 bases). Germline-derived CDR1 and CDR2 are SGDLS and YYNGEE. The CDR3 spans 15 residues. Deletions cut 0 bases from V and 6 bases from J, with 14 bases between. The CDR3 DNA reads TGTGCCAGCAGCGTAGAATCAGGGGCACGGGATACGCAGTATTTT. The encoded protein is CASSVESGARDTQYF.

The V and J genes are TRBV12-5 and TRBJ1-1; 7 bases are a match to TRBD1. This CDR3 is built from 17 residues. Germline CDR1 reads LGHNT; CDR2 reads FRNRAP. Losses at the gene ends were 5 bases for V and 2 bases for J; bases not matched to a gene: 14. CDR3 loop: CASGASRGTDVNTEAFF. The DNA for the CDR3 is TGTGCTAGTGGTGCCTCACGCGGGACAGACGTTAACACTGAAGCTTTCTTT.

The table lists this clone with a few counts. This sequence joins TRBV7-2 and TRBJ2-6, with D possibly matching TRBD1 (5 bases). The germline CDR1 and CDR2 sequences are SGHTA and FQGNSA. V was clipped by 8 bases and J by 4 bases, with 21 bases between them. This CDR3 contains 17 residues. This CDR3 reads CASCPHLTVLGANVLTF. In nucleotides, the CDR3 is TGTGCCAGCTGTCCACACTTGACAGTTCTCGGGGCCAACGTCCTGACTTTC.

The CDR3 region has the DNA TGTGCCAGCACCCTGACAGGGGACGGCTACACCTTC. It translates to CASTLTGDGYTF. The rearrangement joins TRBV12-3 or TRBV12-4 to TRBJ1-2; 8 bases line up with TRBD1. The CDR3 runs 12 residues. V was clipped by 7 bases and J by 8 bases; unmatched bases: 6.

The genes are TRBV19 and TRBJ2-5; TRBD2 aligns across 14 bases. CDR3 size: 15 residues. The V segment lost 4 bases and the J segment 4 bases; nucleotides outside the gene matches: 2. Germline loops: CDR1 LNHDA, CDR2 SQIVND (reference sequence). DNA for the CDR3: TGTGCCAGTAGTAGCGGGACTAGCGGGGGAGAGACCCAGTACTTC. This translates into CASSSGTSGGETQYF.

This rearrangement joins TRBV6-5 to TRBJ2-1; 11 nucleotides line up with TRBD1. The CDR3 loop spans 16 amino acids. The V segment lost 3 bases and the J segment 6 bases; nucleotides outside the gene matches: 7. CDR1 is MNHEY, CDR2 SVGAGI, per germline. The CDR3 DNA is TGTGCCAGCAGTTATTCCGGGACAGGGGGAGGCAATGAGCAGTTCTTC. It is translated as CASSYSGTGGGNEQFF.

This clone was seen more than once but under ten times. This chain joins TRBV7-9 and TRBJ1-1; 7 bases align to TRBD1. CDR1 is SEHNR, CDR2 FQNEAQ, per germline (reference sequence). With 6 bases clipped from V and 4 bases from J, the junction kept 8 bases outside the gene matches. The CDR3 contains 14 residues. The CDR3 coding sequence is TGTGCCAGCAGGCGACAGGGTGGGGCCACTGAAGCTTTCTTT. This codes for CASRRQGGATEAFF.

The gene calls are TRBV2 and TRBJ2-1; TRBD2 aligns across 7 bases. J gave up 4 bases and V 6 bases, and 9 bases lay outside the gene matches. The CDR3 runs 15 residues. Germline V gene sequence: CDR1 SNHLY, CDR2 FYNNEI. CDR3 nucleotide sequence: TGTGCCAGCAGGCCTCGGGCGGGAGTATACAATGAGCAGTTCTTC. Translating it yields CASRPRAGVYNEQFF. Full variable domain (outside the CDR3, taken from reference TRBV2 and TRBJ2-1): EPEVTQTPSHQVTQMGQEVILRCVPISNHLYFYWYRQILGQKVEFLVSFYNNEISEKSEIFDDQFSVERPDGSNFTLKIRSTKLEDSAMYFCASRPRAGVYNEQFFGPGTRLTVL.

The chain combines TRBV29-1 with TRBJ2-1; 9 nucleotides agree with TRBD1. The CDR3 length is 10 residues. V was clipped by 5 bases and J by 15 bases; unmatched bases: 5. In germline, CDR1 is SQVTM, CDR2 ANQGSEA. This CDR3 reads CSVQQGAAFF. The CDR3, as DNA: TGCAGCGTTCAACAGGGGGCGGCGTTCTTC.

The rearrangement links TRBV15 to TRBJ2-1; the match to TRBD2 covers 13 bases. This CDR3 spans 16 amino acids. V was pared by 4 bases and J by 7 bases, with 7 bases of the junction left unmatched. CDR1 LNHNV and CDR2 YYDKDF come from the germline V gene (reference sequence). This CDR3 reads CATSKYGTSGANEQFF. CDR3 nucleotides: TGTGCCACCAGCAAATACGGGACTAGCGGGGCTAATGAGCAGTTCTTC.

This clone came up once. The genes are TRBV20-1 and TRBJ2-1; D gene unclear. The germline gives CDR1 DFQATT, CDR2 SNEGSKA (reference sequence). The CDR3 is made up of 16 amino acids. V dropped 3 bases and J dropped 0 bases, with 15 bases sitting between them. The CDR3 nucleotides read TGCAGTGCTAGTAACCTGGGCCTCCCCTCCTACAATGAGCAGTTCTTC. Translation: CSASNLGLPSYNEQFF.

The chain uses TRBV5-1 and TRBJ1-6, with 7 bases lining up with TRBD1. Trimming removed 7 bases from V and 6 bases from J; junction bases left unmatched: 7. Germline assignment: CDR1 SGHRS and CDR2 YFSETQ. The CDR3 contains 14 residues. DNA for the CDR3: TGCGCCAGCGGACCCGGGACAGTTAATTCACCCCTCCACTTT. It translates to CASGPGTVNSPLHF. Full variable domain (outside the CDR3, taken from reference TRBV5-1 and TRBJ1-6): KAGVTQTPRYLIKTRGQQVTLSCSPISGHRSVSWYQQTPGQGLQFLFEYFSETQRNKGNFPGRFSGRQFSNSRSEMNVSTLELGDSALYLCASGPGTVNSPLHFGNGTRLTVT.

The V and J genes are TRBV10-1 and TRBJ1-1; no definite D call. V dropped 5 bases and J dropped 1 base, with 8 bases sitting between them. In germline, CDR1 is WNHNN, CDR2 SYGVQD (reference sequence). The CDR3 sequence is 13 residues long. As DNA, the CDR3 is TGCGCCAGCAGTTTTGGCAAGAACACTGAAGCTTTCTTT. This sequence encodes CASSFGKNTEAFF.

Only a few counts were recorded for this clone. The chain employs TRBV5-1 and TRBJ1-4, with 7 positions matching TRBD1. V was pared by 3 bases and J by 8 bases, with 16 bases of the junction left unmatched. The CDR3 totals 17 residues. The germline CDR1 and CDR2 sequences are SGHRS and YFSETQ. CDR3 protein: CASSWPTETGRREKLFF. The CDR3 region has the DNA TGCGCCAGCAGCTGGCCCACCGAGACAGGGAGGCGCGAAAAACTGTTTTTT. Full variable domain (missing parts from reference TRBV5-1 and TRBJ1-4): KAGVTQTPRYLIKTRGQQVTLSCSPISGHRSVSWYQQTPGQGLQFLFEYFSETQRNKGNFPGRFSGRQFSNSRSEMNVSTLELGDSALYLCASSWPTETGRREKLFFGSGTQLSVL.

The rearrangement joins TRBV6-5 to TRBJ2-7; TRBD2 is a possible D gene (7 bases). V was clipped by 10 bases and J by 7 bases, with 23 bases between them. Germline V CDR1 and CDR2: MNHEY, SVGAGI. This CDR3 contains 14 residues. CDR3 region: CATLGPGGQREQYF. DNA of the CDR3: TGTGCCACCCTGGGCCCGGGGGGACAACGGGAGCAGTACTTC.

The CDR3, as DNA: TGCGCCAGCAGCCAACCCAAGGTCGGGGAACTGTTTTTT. Residues: CASSQPKVGELFF. The rearrangement joins TRBV4-3 to TRBJ1-4; unclear D gene. The CDR3 length is 13 residues. The V gene lost 2 bases and the J gene lost 12 bases, with 13 bases spanning the gap. CDR1 is LGHNA, CDR2 YSLEER, per germline.

This clone was counted once. V gene TRBV19 combines with J gene TRBJ2-3; 10 bases align to TRBD1. After removal of 6 bases from V and 4 bases from J, the junction contained 4 bases not matched to a gene. The CDR3 contains 14 residues. The germline CDR1 and CDR2 sequences are LNHDA and SQIVND (reference sequence). The CDR3 DNA is TGTGCCAGTAGCTGGACAGGGGGTTCAGATACGCAGTATTTT. This encodes CASSWTGGSDTQYF.

This clone was recorded a few times. CDR3 residues: CASSSKWDRIYEQYF. In nucleotides, the CDR3 is TGTGCCAGCAGCTCCAAATGGGACAGGATCTACGAGCAGTACTTC. This chain uses TRBV6-2 or TRBV6-3 with TRBJ2-7; 8 bases line up with TRBD1. The germline V gene encodes CDR1 MNHEY and CDR2 SVGEGT. After removal of 6 bases from V and 3 bases from J, the junction contained 10 bases not matched to a gene. The CDR3 contains 15 residues.

This chain joins TRBV14 and TRBJ2-2; 8 nucleotides match TRBD2. The CDR3 spans 15 residues. Germline CDR1 is SGHDN and CDR2 is FVKESK. The V gene end was trimmed by 4 bases and the J gene end by 7 bases; junction bases not matched to a gene: 8. The CDR3 protein is CASSPLRGADGELFF. DNA of the CDR3: TGTGCCAGCAGCCCTCTGCGGGGGGCAGACGGGGAGCTGTTTTTT.

J is TRBJ1-1 and V is TRBV9; perhaps TRBD1 as D (6 bases). This CDR3 has 17 residues. Trimming pared 3 bases from V and 0 bases from J, leaving 18 bases between. Germline V gene data show CDR1 as SGDLS and CDR2 as YYNGEE. The CDR3 DNA reads as TGTGCCAGCAGCGGAGGGGGGGGACTACCTATGAACACTGAAGCTTTCTTT. Translating it yields CASSGGGGLPMNTEAFF.

This chain uses TRBV6-5 with TRBJ2-7; 9 bases are shared with TRBD1. The V gene end was trimmed by 5 bases and the J gene end by 2 bases; junction bases not matched to a gene: 4. Germline values: CDR1 MNHEY, CDR2 SVGAGI. This CDR3 comprises 14 residues. CDR3 coding DNA: TGTGCCAGCAGTCACGGACAGGGGACCTACGAGCAGTACTTC. Amino acids: CASSHGQGTYEQYF.

The rearrangement joins TRBV24-1 to TRBJ2-3, with D possibly TRBD1 on 6 matching bases. The germline V gene encodes CDR1 KGHDR and CDR2 SFDVKD. The V and J ends lost 4 bases and 3 bases respectively, with 13 bases between them. The CDR3 spans 15 residues. CDR3 residues: CATSEDRSLTDTQYF. The DNA for the CDR3 is TGTGCCACCAGTGAGGACAGAAGTCTGACAGATACGCAGTATTTT.

The table lists this clone with a few counts. CDR3 amino acids: CASKSSGNNEQFF. The CDR3 nucleotides read TGTGCCAGCAAATCTAGCGGGAACAATGAGCAGTTCTTC. The chain employs TRBV3-1 (or the pseudogene TRBV3-2) and TRBJ2-1; 9 bases are shared with TRBD2. Germline V gene data show CDR1 as LGHDT and CDR2 as YNNKEL (reference sequence). This CDR3 contains 13 residues. J lost 5 bases, V lost 7 bases, and 3 bases had no gene match.

This chain joins TRBV7-2 and TRBJ1-2; D not certain. Germline V CDR1 and CDR2: SGHTA, FQGNSA. CDR3 length: 15 amino acids. V shed 6 bases and J shed 2 bases, with 16 bases lying between them. The CDR3 nucleotides are TGTGCCAGCAGTTTTTCCCCGACGGGGAACTATGGCTACACCTTC. It is translated as CASSFSPTGNYGYTF.

This sequence joins TRBV3-1 (or the pseudogene TRBV3-2) and TRBJ1-4; 9 bases map to TRBD1. Per germline, CDR1 LGHDT and CDR2 YNNKEL (reference sequence). The V and J ends lost 1 base and 10 bases, in that order; junction bases with no gene match: 4. This CDR3 has 14 amino acids. In nucleotides, the CDR3 is TGTGCCAGCAGCCAAGGGACAGGGGTAGGAAAACTGTTTTTT. Amino acid sequence: CASSQGTGVGKLFF.